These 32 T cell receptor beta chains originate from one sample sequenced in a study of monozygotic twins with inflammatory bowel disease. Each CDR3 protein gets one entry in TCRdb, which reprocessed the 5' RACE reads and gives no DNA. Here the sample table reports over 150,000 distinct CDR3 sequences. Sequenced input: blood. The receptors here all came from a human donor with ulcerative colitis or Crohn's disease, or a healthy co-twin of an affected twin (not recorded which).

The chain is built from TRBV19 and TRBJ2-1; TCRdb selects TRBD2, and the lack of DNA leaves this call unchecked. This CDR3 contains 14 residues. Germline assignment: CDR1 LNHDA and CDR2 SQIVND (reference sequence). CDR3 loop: CASSMGIGGNEQFF.

The CDR3: CASSLADPLGTEAFF. This chain uses TRBV7-2 with TRBJ1-1. Germline-derived CDR1 and CDR2 are SGHTA and FQGNSA. The CDR3 is 15 amino acids.

CDR3 region: CASSPSGRRYNEQFF. The gene calls are TRBV18 and TRBJ2-1; the TCRdb D gene call, TRBD2, has no DNA to confirm it. Germline V CDR1 and CDR2: KGHSH, LQKENI. There are 15 residues in the CDR3.

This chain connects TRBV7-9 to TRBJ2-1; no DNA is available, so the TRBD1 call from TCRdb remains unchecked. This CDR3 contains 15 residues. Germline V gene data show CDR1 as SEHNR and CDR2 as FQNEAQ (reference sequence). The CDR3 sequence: CASSPRVGRPNEQFF.

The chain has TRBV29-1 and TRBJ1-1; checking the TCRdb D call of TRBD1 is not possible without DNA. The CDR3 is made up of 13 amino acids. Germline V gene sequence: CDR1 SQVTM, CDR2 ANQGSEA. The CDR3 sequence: CSVVSWDRGEAFF.

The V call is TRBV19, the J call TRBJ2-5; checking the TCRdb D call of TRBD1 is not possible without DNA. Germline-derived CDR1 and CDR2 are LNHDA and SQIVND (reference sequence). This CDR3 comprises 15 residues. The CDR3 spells CASSTSRGTGETQYF.

CDR3 residues: CASSQVGAGGREDEQYF. J is TRBJ2-7 and V is TRBV4-2; the TRBD2 assignment by TCRdb is unverifiable without DNA. This CDR3 contains 17 residues. Germline V gene lookup returns CDR1 LGHNA and CDR2 YNFKEQ.

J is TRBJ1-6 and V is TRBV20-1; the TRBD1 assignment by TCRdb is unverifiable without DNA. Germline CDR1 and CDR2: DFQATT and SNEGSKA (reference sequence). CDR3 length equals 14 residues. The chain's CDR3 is CSAITLGPNSPLHF.

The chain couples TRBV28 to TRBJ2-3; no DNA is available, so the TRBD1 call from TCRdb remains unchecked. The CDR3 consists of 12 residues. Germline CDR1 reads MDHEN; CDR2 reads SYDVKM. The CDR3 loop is CASTGRWDTQYF.

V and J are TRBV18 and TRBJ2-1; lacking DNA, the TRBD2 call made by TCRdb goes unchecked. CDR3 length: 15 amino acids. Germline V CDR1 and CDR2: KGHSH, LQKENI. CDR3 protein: CASSLGLAEANEQFF.

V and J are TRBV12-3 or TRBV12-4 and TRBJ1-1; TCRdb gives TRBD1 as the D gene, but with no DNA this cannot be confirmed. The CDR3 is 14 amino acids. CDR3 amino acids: CASSLWDRGTEAFF.

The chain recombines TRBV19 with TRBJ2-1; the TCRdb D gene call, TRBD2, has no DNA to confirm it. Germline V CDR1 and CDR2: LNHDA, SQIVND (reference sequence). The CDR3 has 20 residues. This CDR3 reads CASSTPATSGRPTSYNEQFF.

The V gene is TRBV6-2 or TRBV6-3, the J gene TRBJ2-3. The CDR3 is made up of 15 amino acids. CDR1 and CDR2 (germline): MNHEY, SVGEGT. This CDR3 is CASSYVGSGTDTQYF.

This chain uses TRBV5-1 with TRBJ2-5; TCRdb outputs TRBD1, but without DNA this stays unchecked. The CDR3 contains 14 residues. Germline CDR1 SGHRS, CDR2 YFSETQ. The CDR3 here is CASSLGQIQETQYF.

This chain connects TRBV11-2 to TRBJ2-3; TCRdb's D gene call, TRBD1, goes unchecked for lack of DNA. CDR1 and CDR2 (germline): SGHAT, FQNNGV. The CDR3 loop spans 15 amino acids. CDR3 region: CASSANRVGGDTQYF.

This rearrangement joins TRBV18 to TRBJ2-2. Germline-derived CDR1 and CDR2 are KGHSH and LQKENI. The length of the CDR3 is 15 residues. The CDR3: CASSPLDKNTGELFF.

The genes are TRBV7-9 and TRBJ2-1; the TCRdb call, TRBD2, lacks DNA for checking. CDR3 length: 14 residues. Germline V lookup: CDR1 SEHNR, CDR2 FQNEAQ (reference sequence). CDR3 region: CASSYSGGITEQFF.

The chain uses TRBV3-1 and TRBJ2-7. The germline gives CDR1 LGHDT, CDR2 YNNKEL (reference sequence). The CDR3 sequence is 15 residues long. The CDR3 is CASSQDSTWVGEQYF.

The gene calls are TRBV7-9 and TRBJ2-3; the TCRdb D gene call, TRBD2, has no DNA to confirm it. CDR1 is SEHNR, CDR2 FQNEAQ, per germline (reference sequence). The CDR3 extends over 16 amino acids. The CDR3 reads CASNPLTSGGTDTQYF.

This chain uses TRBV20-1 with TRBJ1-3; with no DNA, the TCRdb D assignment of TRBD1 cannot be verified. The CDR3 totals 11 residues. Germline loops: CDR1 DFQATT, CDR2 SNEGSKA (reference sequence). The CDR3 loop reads CSSPDRTGIYF.

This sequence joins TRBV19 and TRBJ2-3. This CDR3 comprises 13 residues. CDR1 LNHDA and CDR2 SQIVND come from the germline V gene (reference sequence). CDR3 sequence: CASSLQSTDTQNF. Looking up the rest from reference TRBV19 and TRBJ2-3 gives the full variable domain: DGGITQSPKYLFRKEGQNVTLSCEQNLNHDAMYWYRQDPGQGLRLIYYSQIVNDFQKGDIAEGYSVSREKKESFPLTVTSAQKNPTAFYLCASSLQSTDTQNFGPGTRLTVL.

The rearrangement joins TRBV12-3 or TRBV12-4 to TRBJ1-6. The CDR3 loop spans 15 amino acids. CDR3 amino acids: CASSLDRSYNSPLHF.

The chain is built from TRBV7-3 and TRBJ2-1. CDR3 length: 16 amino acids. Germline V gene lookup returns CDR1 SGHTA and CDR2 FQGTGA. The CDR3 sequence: CASSLSGGTSYNEQFF. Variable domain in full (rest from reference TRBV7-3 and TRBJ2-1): GAGVSQTPSNKVTEKGKYVELRCDPISGHTALYWYRQSLGQGPEFLIYFQGTGAADDSGLPNDRFFAVRPEGSVSTLKIQRTERGDSAVYLCASSLSGGTSYNEQFFGPGTRLTVL.

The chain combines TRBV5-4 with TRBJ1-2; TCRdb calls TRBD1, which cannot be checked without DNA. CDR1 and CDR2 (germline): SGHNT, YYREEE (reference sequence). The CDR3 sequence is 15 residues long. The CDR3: CASSYDSRANYGYTF.

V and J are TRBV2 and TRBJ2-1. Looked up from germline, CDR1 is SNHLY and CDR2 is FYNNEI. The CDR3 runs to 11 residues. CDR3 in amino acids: CASKFERQRFF.

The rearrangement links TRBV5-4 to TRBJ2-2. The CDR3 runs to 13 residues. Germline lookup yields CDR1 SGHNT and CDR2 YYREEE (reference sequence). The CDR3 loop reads CASSLVFGGELFF.

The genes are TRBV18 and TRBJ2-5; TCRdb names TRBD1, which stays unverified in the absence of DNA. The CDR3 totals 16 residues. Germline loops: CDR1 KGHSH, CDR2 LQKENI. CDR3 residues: CASSPLTGRVPETQYF.

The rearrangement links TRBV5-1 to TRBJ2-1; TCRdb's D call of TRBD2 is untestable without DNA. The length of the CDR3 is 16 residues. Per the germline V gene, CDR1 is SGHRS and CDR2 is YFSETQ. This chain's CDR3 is CASSLRGTTEDNEQFF.

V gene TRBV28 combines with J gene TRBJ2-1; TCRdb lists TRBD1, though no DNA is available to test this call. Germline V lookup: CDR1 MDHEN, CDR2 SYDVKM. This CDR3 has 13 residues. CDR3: CASINGGQGEQFF.

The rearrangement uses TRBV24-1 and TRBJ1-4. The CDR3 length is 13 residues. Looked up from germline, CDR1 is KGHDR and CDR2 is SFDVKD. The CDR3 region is CATSRSANEKLFF.

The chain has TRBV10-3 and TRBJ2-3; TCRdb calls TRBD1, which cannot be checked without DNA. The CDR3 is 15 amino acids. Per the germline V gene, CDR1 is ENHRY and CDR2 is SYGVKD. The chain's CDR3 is CAISPGPGSTDTQYF.

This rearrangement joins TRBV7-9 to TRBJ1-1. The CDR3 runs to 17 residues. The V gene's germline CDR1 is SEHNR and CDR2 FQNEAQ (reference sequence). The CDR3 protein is CASSSSPGIDKNTEAFF.